This TCR beta chain appears in the sequencing data of a study of T cells in Graves' hyperthyroidism and ophthalmopathy (dated by TCRdb to between 2017 and 2020). For the study in its entirety: Peripheral blood was sampled at the time of initial diagnosis, prior to any treatment. After blood sampling, hyperthyroidism patients were treated with methimazole at a starting dose of 30 mg daily, and ophthalmopathy patients were treated with high-dose intravenous methylprednisolone. The study also compared thyroid tissue and blood T-cell repertoires from a handful of Graves' hyperthyroidism patients. The paper reports TCR Vbeta CDR3 sequencing of 140 or so peripheral blood samples: approximately 43 ophthalmopathy, under 85 hyperthyroidism and around 17 progressor patients. Prospective prediction of ophthalmopathy was tested in an independent validation cohort of fewer than 20 hyperthyroidism patients and around 16 patients who later progressed to ophthalmopathy. To identify TCR V-J signatures that set the groups apart, the researchers used a discovery cohort of 100 or so patients, made up of some 41 with Graves' ophthalmopathy and some 58 with stable Graves' hyperthyroidism. The approximately 98 discovery patients were randomly divided into training and test sets at a 7:3 ratio. Beyond this particular receptor, the publication reports: A 13 V-J signature model separated ophthalmopathy from stable hyperthyroidism, with around 90% sensitivity and approximately 81% specificity in cross-validation and 80%/75% in testing. In validation, the model predicted progression to ophthalmopathy a median of around 6.5 months before onset, with 65% to 71% sensitivity and roughly 72% specificity. Most expanded thyroid clonotypes (frequency above 0.001) were also found in blood, which suggests that blood repertoires may mirror thyroid immune responses. Sample size was not statistically predetermined, and investigators were not blinded to group allocation.

Ophthalmopathy patients had moderately to severely active disease, with a Clinical Activity Score of 3 or more, a NOSPECS grade of 4 or more, and a disease duration of less than 3 months. Exclusion was applied to patients with uncontrolled infections, other autoimmune diseases, pregnancy or lactation. Clinical symptoms, serum thyroxine and TRAb, thyroid ultrasound, and orbital computed tomography formed the basis for the diagnoses. PBMCs were isolated from about 10 ml of fresh peripheral blood by Ficoll-Paque density gradient centrifugation. Total RNA was extracted using Trizol reagent, and RNA quality was assessed on an Agilent 2100 Bioanalyzer. Amplification of TCR beta CDR3 regions was carried out from RNA transcripts. For the first round of RT-PCR on the TCR CDR3, the HTBI primer set was used together with the Qiagen OneStep RT-PCR kit. Libraries were constructed in a second round of multiplex PCR, after which size selection and purification were carried out. Libraries were sequenced paired-end with 100 bp reads on an Illumina HiSeq2000. Under the source paper's analysis protocol: SOAPnuke was used to process the raw data, removing reads that contained adapters or uncalled bases, had a mean Phred below 15, or lacked an exact match to the constant primer or identifier. High-quality paired reads were merged with COPE v1.2.5, and unique nucleotide sequences were defined as clonotypes. MiTCR v1.1 was used to align the clonotypes against IMGT TRBV, TRBD and TRBJ reference segments. Analysis was restricted to V-J combinations with a frequency above 0.0001, which covered roughly 99% of repertoires. A TCS score was defined as the ratio of F50 (clonal expansion) to E x V (chaos), with BLOSUM62-based TCRdist applied between CDR3 peptides within each V-J. Welch's t-statistics and random forest reduced 450 to 600 V-J features to 13, which were used in a naive Bayes classifier (R e1071). In TCRdb, the public reads were trimmed at Q25 with fastp and aligned with MiXCR, with productive beta chains retained. All rows with the same CDR3 protein become a single entry with the most common DNA and genes. The V and J calls reflect TCRdb's pipeline rather than the authors' work. This sample comprises 500,000 or so distinct CDR3 sequences, approximately 16% of them detected only once. The top ten hold around 32% of the sample.

V was cut back by 2 bases and J by 6 bases, leaving a gap of 13 bases between them. Taken from cysteine to phenylalanine, the CDR3 has 14 residues. The DNA shown is the 42-base CDR3, in frame from base 1. In the germline V gene (reference sequence), CDR1 corresponds to PRHDT and CDR2 to FYEKMQ. This clonotype was seen many times. Which antigen it targets is not known. No much larger clone is present one base from it, and per-base qualities are unavailable. The receptor comes from a woman aged 30 to 39 with Graves' ophthalmopathy. The sample comprised blood. The rearrangement combines TRBV13 with TRBJ1-2; TRBD1 could be the D gene, as 5 bases match. The CDR3 region: CASSLLAGFNGYTF. Read as DNA, the sequence is TGTGCCAGCAGCTTATTGGCAGGGTTTAATGGCTACACCTTC.